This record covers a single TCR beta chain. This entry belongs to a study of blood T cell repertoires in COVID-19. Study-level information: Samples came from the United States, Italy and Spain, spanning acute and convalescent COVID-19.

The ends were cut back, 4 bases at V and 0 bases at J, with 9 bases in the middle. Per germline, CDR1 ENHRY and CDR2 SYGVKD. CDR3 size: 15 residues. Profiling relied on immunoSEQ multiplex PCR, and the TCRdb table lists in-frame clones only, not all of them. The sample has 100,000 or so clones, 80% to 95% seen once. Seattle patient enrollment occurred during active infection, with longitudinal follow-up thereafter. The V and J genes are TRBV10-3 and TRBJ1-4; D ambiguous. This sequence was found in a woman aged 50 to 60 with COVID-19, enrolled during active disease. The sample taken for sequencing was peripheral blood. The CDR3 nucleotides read TGTGCCATCAGTGGCGGCAGCTCAACTAATGAAAAACTGTTTTTT. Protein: CAISGGSSTNEKLFF.